This T cell receptor (beta chain) was captured in a study of T cells expressing NK-cell markers. Libraries used 5'RACE template switching adding universal primer site and UMIs. TCRdb re-called the 5' RACE reads, yielding one record per CDR3 amino acid sequence without DNA. The specimen's table records approximately 170,000 distinct CDR3 sequences. Overall study results and limits: It was still unclear whether expanded NKG2C+ T cell clones were HCMV specific. Four of the donors also had these clonotypes leading their CD3+CD56-NKG2C+ fraction. Among CD8+ T cells from five or six donors, dominant NKG2C+ clonotypes accounted for about 1.0-7.5%.

About this clonotype: Its antigen is not identified.

The CDR3 is 15 residues long. The germline gives CDR1 MNHEY, CDR2 SVGAGI. This clonotype originated in a man aged 18-70 years in good health. The source material was blood T cells: a sorted CD56 or NKG2C T cell subset, CD4+ or CD8+ T cells, or bulk PBMC T cells (not recorded which). This chain links TRBV6-5 with TRBJ2-2; TCRdb's D call of TRBD2 is untestable without DNA. The CDR3 sequence is CASSYSWPDTGELFF.